These 27 T cell receptor beta chains originate from one sample sequenced in a study of blood T cell repertoires in COVID-19. Here immunoSEQ multiplex PCR was the method, and the copy in TCRdb shows in-frame clones only, minus some. The table records some 200,000 clones, approximately 90% of them present only once. Sample: peripheral blood. The receptors derive from a man aged 25 to 40 with acute or convalescent COVID-19.

The chain links TRBV5-4 to TRBJ1-2; D may be TRBD1 (6 bases). The CDR3 extends over 15 amino acids. Deletions cut 0 bases from V and 4 bases from J, with 13 bases between. The germline CDR1 and CDR2 sequences are SGHNT and YYREEE (reference sequence). The chain's CDR3 is CASSLGGGAIYGYTF. CDR3 nucleotide sequence: TGTGCCAGCAGCTTGGGGGGGGGCGCGATCTATGGCTACACCTTC.

The genes are TRBV9 and TRBJ1-1, with D unresolved. Germline CDR1 and CDR2: SGDLS and YYNGEE. This CDR3 is 15 amino acids long. The V end was cut by 0 bases, the J end by 0 bases, with 9 bases between. The CDR3: CASSVEVAMNTEAFF. CDR3 nucleotides: TGTGCCAGCAGCGTAGAGGTAGCAATGAACACTGAAGCTTTCTTT.

This clone was found once. The chain has TRBV7-9 and TRBJ2-7, with 10 nucleotides matching TRBD1. The CDR3 has 13 residues. The germline CDR1 and CDR2 sequences are SEHNR and FQNEAQ (reference sequence). Germline trimming cut 4 bases from V and 5 bases from J; bases unmatched to any gene: 2. This chain's CDR3 is CASSWGQGNEQYF. As DNA, the CDR3 is TGTGCCAGCAGCTGGGGACAGGGGAACGAGCAGTACTTC.

V gene TRBV7-3 combines with J gene TRBJ1-2, with D unclear. Germline CDR1 reads SGHTA; CDR2 reads FQGTGA. The CDR3 is 11 amino acids. V lost 3 bases, J lost 7 bases, and 6 bases lay in between. The CDR3 DNA reads TGTGCCAGCAGCTTTGGAGTTGGCTACACCTTC. Its protein is CASSFGVGYTF. The full variable domain, completed using reference TRBV7-3 and TRBJ1-2, is GAGVSQTPSNKVTEKGKYVELRCDPISGHTALYWYRQSLGQGPEFLIYFQGTGAADDSGLPNDRFFAVRPEGSVSTLKIQRTERGDSAVYLCASSFGVGYTFGSGTRLTVV.

The chain uses TRBV5-4 and TRBJ1-5; 7 bases map to TRBD1. Per the germline V gene, CDR1 is SGHNT and CDR2 is YYREEE (reference sequence). The J segment lost 5 bases and the V segment lost 4 bases, leaving 3 bases of the junction unmatched. CDR3 length: 13 amino acids. The CDR3 DNA follows: TGTGCCAGCAGCCGGGACAGAGATCAGCCCCAGCATTTT. Translation gives CASSRDRDQPQHF.

This chain connects TRBV3-1 (or the pseudogene TRBV3-2) to TRBJ1-2; 7 bases align to TRBD1. The CDR3 runs 16 residues. V lost 2 bases to trimming and J lost 6 bases; unmatched junction nucleotides: 12. Germline CDR1 is LGHDT and CDR2 is YNNKEL (reference sequence). The CDR3: CASSQRDRVAQNGYTF. CDR3 coding DNA: TGTGCCAGCAGCCAAAGAGACAGGGTCGCTCAAAATGGCTACACCTTC.

The CDR3 here is CASSKDRGLLGYGYTF. In DNA form, the CDR3 reads TGTGCCAGCAGCAAGGACAGGGGGCTATTAGGCTATGGCTACACCTTC. The V and J genes are TRBV11-2 and TRBJ1-2, with 11 bases lining up with TRBD1. Germline CDR1 SGHAT, CDR2 FQNNGV. V gave up 5 bases and J gave up 4 bases; unmatched junction bases: 9. This CDR3 is built from 16 residues.

The chain carries TRBV12-5 and TRBJ2-1, with 10 nucleotides matching TRBD1. Germline lookup yields CDR1 LGHNT and CDR2 FRNRAP. The CDR3 runs 17 residues. The junction had 7 bases not matched to a gene; V was cut back by 1 base and J by 4 bases. CDR3 loop: CASGLGGQGSVYNEQFF. CDR3 nucleotide sequence: TGTGCTAGTGGTTTGGGGGGACAGGGGAGCGTATACAATGAGCAGTTCTTC.

This rearrangement joins TRBV6-5 to TRBJ2-1; 8 bases are a match to TRBD1. Germline V gene sequence: CDR1 MNHEY, CDR2 SVGAGI. The CDR3 loop spans 15 amino acids. J lost 5 bases, V lost 8 bases, and 11 bases had no gene match. CDR3 loop: CASCNQGAHHNEQFF. The CDR3 DNA reads as TGTGCCAGCTGCAACCAGGGGGCGCATCACAATGAGCAGTTCTTC.

A word on this clone: This sample also contains other DNA sequences that code for the same CDR3. The chain combines TRBV7-2 with TRBJ1-2, with 9 bases fitting TRBD1. CDR1 and CDR2 (germline): SGHTA, FQGNSA. This CDR3 contains 14 residues. Trimming took 1 base from V and 5 from J; bases not matched to a gene: 2. The CDR3 loop is CASSLDRGPYGYTF. The CDR3 DNA sequence: TGTGCCAGCAGCTTAGACAGGGGGCCGTATGGCTACACCTTC. Looking up the rest from reference TRBV7-2 and TRBJ1-2 gives the full variable domain: GAGVSQSPSNKVTEKGKDVELRCDPISGHTALYWYRQSLGQGLEFLIYFQGNSAPDKSGLPSDRFSAERTGGSVSTLTIQRTQQEDSAVYLCASSLDRGPYGYTFGSGTRLTVV.

CDR3 bases: TGTGCCTGGTTGGGGGGGCAGGGCTTAGGCAATGAGCAGTTCTTC. It specifies CAWLGGQGLGNEQFF. This chain joins TRBV30 and TRBJ2-1; weak D call: TRBD2 (7 bases). The CDR3 has 15 residues. V dropped 5 bases and J dropped 6 bases, with 20 bases sitting between them. CDR1 is GTSNPN, CDR2 SVGIG, per germline (reference sequence).

This clone was seen a single time. This sequence joins TRBV29-1 and TRBJ1-4; perhaps TRBD1 as D (6 bases). V lost 4 bases and J 4 bases, leaving 10 bases between the germline ends. The CDR3 has 13 residues. The germline V gene has CDR1 SQVTM and CDR2 ANQGSEA. CDR3 nucleotides: TGCAGCGTTGTCGGGACAAGTAATGAAAAACTGTTTTTT. Residues: CSVVGTSNEKLFF.

This clone was seen just once. V usage is TRBV2 and J usage is TRBJ1-1; D gene unclear. This CDR3 is built from 13 residues. Trimming took 5 bases from V and 6 from J, leaving 13 bases between them. Germline assignment: CDR1 SNHLY and CDR2 FYNNEI. The CDR3 loop is CASSSQIPPEAFF. The CDR3 DNA reads TGTGCCAGCAGTTCTCAGATTCCGCCTGAAGCTTTCTTT.

J is TRBJ2-2 and V is TRBV6-5; 7 nucleotides line up with TRBD1. The germline V gene has CDR1 MNHEY and CDR2 SVGAGI. CDR3 length: 14 residues. Germline trimming cut 6 bases from V and 4 bases from J; bases unmatched to any gene: 5. CDR3 DNA sequence: TGTGCCAGCAGCCGGGGACAGATCACCGGGGAGCTGTTTTTT. Encoded protein: CASSRGQITGELFF.

This sequence joins TRBV7-6 and TRBJ1-4; possible D gene TRBD1, 6 bases. Germline-derived CDR1 and CDR2 are SGHVS and FNYEAQ. The V and J ends lost 4 bases and 5 bases respectively, with 11 bases between them. This CDR3 comprises 14 residues. This chain's CDR3 is CASSSRGLNEKLFF. For the CDR3, the DNA is TGTGCCAGCAGCTCCAGGGGACTAAATGAAAAACTGTTTTTT.

The chain uses TRBV10-1 and TRBJ1-1; D is ambiguous. V dropped 6 bases and J dropped 1 base, with 9 bases sitting between them. The CDR3 sequence is 13 residues long. Germline V lookup: CDR1 WNHNN, CDR2 SYGVQD (reference sequence). The CDR3 DNA reads as TGCGCCAGCAGATCACTCCCGAACACTGAAGCTTTCTTT. This translates into CASRSLPNTEAFF.

V usage is TRBV28 and J usage is TRBJ1-5, with 7 bases lining up with TRBD1. From germline, CDR1 is MDHEN and CDR2 SYDVKM. V lost 3 bases to trimming and J lost 4 bases; unmatched junction nucleotides: 9. This CDR3 has 16 amino acids. CDR3 sequence (DNA): TGTGCCAGCAGTTTTAATAGACAGGGATCGAATCAGCCCCAGCATTTT. Translation gives CASSFNRQGSNQPQHF.

The V gene is TRBV10-1, the J gene TRBJ2-1, with TRBD2 matching 9 bases. After removal of 6 bases from V and 9 bases from J, the junction contained 9 bases not matched to a gene. Per the germline V gene, CDR1 is WNHNN and CDR2 is SYGVQD (reference sequence). This CDR3 contains 14 residues. The CDR3 protein is CASRGTSLFGEQFF. DNA of the CDR3: TGCGCCAGCAGAGGGACTAGCTTATTCGGTGAGCAGTTCTTC.

This chain uses TRBV6-5 with TRBJ1-1; 9 bases align to TRBD1. J gave up 8 bases and V 5 bases, and 9 bases lay outside the gene matches. Germline assignment: CDR1 MNHEY and CDR2 SVGAGI. The CDR3 is made up of 14 amino acids. This CDR3 is CASSRSRDRDEAFF. CDR3 bases: TGTGCCAGCAGTAGGTCCCGGGACAGGGACGAAGCTTTCTTT.

The V gene is TRBV7-3, the J gene TRBJ2-2; tentative D call: TRBD2 (5 bases). V lost 3 bases to trimming and J lost 3 bases, with 14 bases between them. This CDR3 contains 16 residues. Germline V gene data show CDR1 as SGHTA and CDR2 as FQGTGA. CDR3 protein: CASSLRARPDTGELFF. The CDR3 nucleotides are TGTGCCAGCAGCTTGAGGGCCCGCCCCGACACCGGGGAGCTGTTTTTT.

V usage is TRBV29-1 and J usage is TRBJ1-2; the match to TRBD1 covers 7 bases. CDR1 and CDR2 from the germline V gene are SQVTM and ANQGSEA. J lost 8 bases, V lost 7 bases, and 7 bases had no gene match. There are 11 residues in the CDR3. CDR3: CSARDRVGYTF. The DNA for the CDR3 is TGCAGCGCACGAGACAGGGTCGGCTACACCTTC.

The V call is TRBV10-1, the J call TRBJ1-5; D gene uncertain. The CDR3 runs 12 residues. CDR1 is WNHNN, CDR2 SYGVQD, per germline (reference sequence). V lost 3 bases and J lost 7, with 7 bases in between. CDR3 loop: CASSDGGQPQHF. In DNA form, the CDR3 reads TGCGCCAGCAGTGATGGAGGCCAGCCCCAGCATTTT.

The rearrangement uses TRBV2 and TRBJ1-6; D not certain. The length of the CDR3 is 13 residues. The germline V gene encodes CDR1 SNHLY and CDR2 FYNNEI. V lost 6 bases, J lost 8 bases, and 11 bases lay in between. CDR3 sequence reads: CASRENLDSPLHF. For the CDR3, the DNA is TGTGCCAGCAGGGAGAACTTAGATTCACCCCTCCACTTT.

The rearrangement links TRBV30 to TRBJ2-7; a possible D gene is TRBD2 (6 bases). The V and J ends lost 0 bases and 6 bases respectively, with 15 bases between them. CDR1 GTSNPN and CDR2 SVGIG come from the germline V gene (reference sequence). The CDR3 covers 14 residues. The CDR3 region is CAWSVLVSRGEQYF. CDR3 sequence (DNA): TGTGCCTGGAGTGTACTCGTCTCGCGGGGCGAGCAGTACTTC. The whole variable domain, remainder taken from reference TRBV30 and TRBJ2-7, is SQTIHQWPATLVQPVGSPLSLECTVEGTSNPNLYWYRQAAGRGLQLLFYSVGIGQISSEVPQNLSASRPQDRQFILSSKKLLLSDSGFYLCAWSVLVSRGEQYFGPGTRLTVT.

The genes are TRBV28 and TRBJ2-1; a weak D match, TRBD2 (6 bases). V dropped 8 bases and J dropped 10 bases, with 15 bases sitting between them. Per germline, CDR1 MDHEN and CDR2 SYDVKM. The CDR3 length is 12 residues. The CDR3 spells CASVSSGLEQFF. The CDR3 DNA follows: TGTGCCAGCGTCTCGTCGGGACTCGAGCAGTTCTTC.

The rearrangement links TRBV3-1 (or the pseudogene TRBV3-2) to TRBJ2-7; the match to TRBD1 covers 7 bases. This CDR3 comprises 14 residues. The V segment lost 5 bases and the J segment 3 bases; nucleotides outside the gene matches: 7. Germline CDR1 LGHDT, CDR2 YNNKEL (reference sequence). The CDR3 region has the DNA TGTGCCAGCAGCGTTGGGACAGTTCTCTACGAGCAGTACTTC. This encodes CASSVGTVLYEQYF.

The gene calls are TRBV19 and TRBJ1-1; unclear D gene. CDR3 size: 15 residues. V lost 5 bases to trimming and J lost 4 bases, with 17 bases between them. The germline gives CDR1 LNHDA, CDR2 SQIVND (reference sequence). The CDR3 region is CASSLYFEGPTEAFF. Written as DNA, the CDR3 is TGTGCCAGTAGTTTGTACTTCGAGGGTCCCACTGAAGCTTTCTTT. The full variable domain, in which reference TRBV19 and TRBJ1-1 provide the parts outside the CDR3, is DGGITQSPKYLFRKEGQNVTLSCEQNLNHDAMYWYRQDPGQGLRLIYYSQIVNDFQKGDIAEGYSVSREKKESFPLTVTSAQKNPTAFYLCASSLYFEGPTEAFFGQGTRLTVV.